Below are 18 T cell receptor beta chains sequenced from a single sample in a study of cytomegalovirus exposure and HLA in healthy donors. Primers for the PCR totalled 60 Vbeta and 13 Jbeta. Produced via immunoSEQ multiplex PCR; TCRdb's table is partial and in-frame only. The sample lists roughly 190,000 clones; roughly four fifths were seen once. Sequenced: PBMCs. These receptor sequences come from a woman in her thirties in good health and CMV-seropositive.

The chain has TRBV11-2 and TRBJ2-5; 9 nucleotides match TRBD2. Unmatched junction bases numbered 7, after V lost 0 bases and J lost 2 bases. CDR3 size: 17 residues. Germline V gene lookup returns CDR1 SGHAT and CDR2 FQNNGV. CDR3 in DNA: TGTGCCAGCAGCTTAGAGCCTAGCGGGGCTTATCAAGAGACCCAGTACTTC. It translates to CASSLEPSGAYQETQYF.

The chain combines TRBV30 with TRBJ2-5; 8 positions match TRBD1. Germline-derived CDR1 and CDR2 are GTSNPN and SVGIG (reference sequence). The trim removed 8 bases at V and 4 bases at J, leaving 9 bases unmatched. The CDR3 has 13 amino acids. The CDR3 nucleotides are TGTGCCGGGGAGGCAGGGGGCGCAGAGACCCAGTACTTC. Translating gives CAGEAGGAETQYF.

The V call is TRBV15, the J call TRBJ1-5, with D possibly matching TRBD1 (6 bases). The CDR3 totals 16 residues. Looked up from germline, CDR1 is LNHNV and CDR2 is YYDKDF (reference sequence). Trimming removed 1 base at V and 3 bases at J, with 13 bases between. CDR3: CATSRAATGSNQPQHF. CDR3 coding DNA: TGTGCCACCAGCAGAGCTGCGACAGGATCCAATCAGCCCCAGCATTTT.

J is TRBJ1-2 and V is TRBV9, with 7 nucleotides matching TRBD1. V shed 4 bases, J shed 6 bases, and the junction held 6 bases outside the gene matches. The CDR3 has 13 amino acids. The germline V gene has CDR1 SGDLS and CDR2 YYNGEE. Here the CDR3 DNA reads TGTGCCAGCAGCAGACGGGACAGAAATGGCTACACCTTC. Translation gives CASSRRDRNGYTF.

The chain has TRBV7-2 and TRBJ1-1; D call uncertain. Germline assignment: CDR1 SGHTA and CDR2 FQGNSA. The CDR3 is made up of 14 amino acids. V lost 3 bases to trimming and J lost 0 bases, with 8 bases between them. The CDR3 here is CASSFGGVNTEAFF. CDR3 DNA sequence: TGTGCCAGCAGCTTTGGTGGAGTGAACACTGAAGCTTTCTTT.

The chain has TRBV5-4 and TRBJ2-5; D is ambiguous. The germline gives CDR1 SGHNT, CDR2 YYREEE (reference sequence). The CDR3 contains 11 residues. V was shortened by 4 bases and J by 2 bases, with 3 bases between the two germline ends. The chain's CDR3 is CASSLQETQYF. CDR3 nucleotides: TGTGCCAGCAGCCTTCAAGAGACCCAGTACTTC.

CDR3 bases: TGTGCCAGCAGTGAATTCCGCCAGGAAGAGACCCAGTACTTC. As protein: CASSEFRQEETQYF. This rearrangement joins TRBV25-1 to TRBJ2-5, with D hard to call. Trimming removed 1 base at V and 3 bases at J, with 9 bases between. The CDR3 is 14 amino acids. Germline V gene sequence: CDR1 MGHDK, CDR2 SYGVNS.

This clone was seen once. The V and J genes are TRBV18 and TRBJ2-2; TRBD2 matches at 11 bases. This CDR3 has 17 amino acids. Germline trimming cut 3 bases from V and 7 bases from J; bases unmatched to any gene: 10. Germline assignment: CDR1 KGHSH and CDR2 LQKENI. The DNA for the CDR3 is TGTGCCAGCTCACCTCCCATAGCGGGAGGGCACATCGGGGAGCTGTTTTTT. Residues: CASSPPIAGGHIGELFF.

The chain has TRBV30 and TRBJ1-2; D is uncertain. V lost 4 bases and J 4 bases, leaving 13 bases between the germline ends. The CDR3 runs to 13 residues. Looked up from germline, CDR1 is GTSNPN and CDR2 is SVGIG (reference sequence). The CDR3 DNA is TGTGCCTGGACCCCCCAGTCAACCTATGGCTACACCTTC. This gives the protein CAWTPQSTYGYTF.

The chain carries TRBV14 and TRBJ1-2, with D possibly matching TRBD1 (6 bases). Germline assignment: CDR1 SGHDN and CDR2 FVKESK. CDR3 length: 12 amino acids. The ends were cut back, 4 bases at V and 4 bases at J, with 7 bases in the middle. CDR3 nucleotides: TGTGCCAGCAGCCTGGACAGCTATGGCTACACCTTC. This sequence encodes CASSLDSYGYTF.

The V call is TRBV4-1, the J call TRBJ2-2; 7 bases line up with TRBD1. CDR1 and CDR2 (germline): MGHRA, YSYEKL. The CDR3 covers 17 residues. After removal of 0 bases from V and 0 bases from J, the junction contained 4 bases not matched to a gene. The CDR3 DNA is TGCGCCAGCAGCCAAGATCCCGACAGGGCGAACACCGGGGAGCTGTTTTTT. Its protein product is CASSQDPDRANTGELFF.

The chain recombines TRBV27 with TRBJ1-1; unclear D gene. The CDR3 is 16 amino acids. Trimming took 4 bases from V and 4 from J, leaving 19 bases between them. The germline V gene encodes CDR1 MNHEY and CDR2 SMNVEV (reference sequence). CDR3 sequence: CASSSIEIARGTEAFF. CDR3 bases: TGTGCCAGCAGTTCTATAGAGATAGCACGGGGCACTGAAGCTTTCTTT.

The CDR3 nucleotides are TGTGCCACCAGCAGAGATTGGGCTGAGAATTCACCCCTCCACTTT. As protein: CATSRDWAENSPLHF. The V and J genes are TRBV15 and TRBJ1-6, with D uncertain. V lost 0 bases to trimming and J lost 7 bases, with 10 bases between them. This CDR3 spans 15 amino acids. Germline V lookup: CDR1 LNHNV, CDR2 YYDKDF (reference sequence).

This chain joins TRBV5-1 and TRBJ2-1; tentative D call: TRBD2 (5 bases). V was trimmed by 2 bases and J by 10 bases, leaving 13 bases between them. Germline CDR1 SGHRS, CDR2 YFSETQ. The CDR3 has 13 amino acids. The CDR3 DNA reads as TGCGCCAGCAGCTTCTTCGACGGGAAGGAGCAGTTCTTC. Its protein is CASSFFDGKEQFF.

This rearrangement joins TRBV4-3 to TRBJ1-2; tentatively, D is TRBD1 (6 bases). The CDR3 has 16 residues. Germline CDR1 and CDR2: LGHNA and YSLEER. Trimming shortened V by 2 bases and J by 5 bases, and 18 bases separated the two germline ends. Written as DNA, the CDR3 is TGCGCCAGCAGCCAACGCAGAACAGGGCAGAGATATGGCTACACCTTC. This codes for CASSQRRTGQRYGYTF.

The chain uses TRBV19 and TRBJ1-2; TRBD1 aligns across 10 bases. There are 16 residues in the CDR3. The germline V gene has CDR1 LNHDA and CDR2 SQIVND (reference sequence). Losses at the gene ends were 5 bases for V and 7 bases for J; bases not matched to a gene: 13. The CDR3 coding sequence is TGTGCCAGTAGTCTTCGACAGGGGGCGATTTTAGGTGGCTACACCTTC. Translating gives CASSLRQGAILGGYTF. The variable domain in full, with the rest retrieved from reference TRBV19 and TRBJ1-2, is DGGITQSPKYLFRKEGQNVTLSCEQNLNHDAMYWYRQDPGQGLRLIYYSQIVNDFQKGDIAEGYSVSREKKESFPLTVTSAQKNPTAFYLCASSLRQGAILGGYTFGSGTRLTVV.

This clone was counted a few times. The V call is TRBV10-3, the J call TRBJ2-3; D is ambiguous. Germline values: CDR1 ENHRY, CDR2 SYGVKD. V was cut by 3 bases and J by 1 base, with 8 bases left in between. CDR3 length: 14 residues. In DNA form, the CDR3 reads TGTGCCATCAGTGATAGCCGGGGCACAGATACGCAGTATTTT. Translating gives CAISDSRGTDTQYF.

The chain joins TRBV5-6 to TRBJ1-2; maybe TRBD1 (6 bases). V was shortened by 0 bases and J by 2 bases, with 8 bases between the two germline ends. Germline V CDR1 and CDR2: SGHDT, YYEEEE. The CDR3 has 14 amino acids. This CDR3 is CASSLAGDNYGYTF. CDR3 DNA sequence: TGTGCCAGCAGCTTGGCAGGGGACAACTATGGCTACACCTTC.